This is a list of T cell receptor beta chains from one sample in a study of T cells in Graves' hyperthyroidism and ophthalmopathy. TCRdb recomputed calls from the multiplex PCR reads with MiXCR, one row per CDR3 protein. The table records almost 600,000 distinct CDR3 sequences, around 45% of them present only once. Source material: peripheral blood or thyroid tissue (not recorded which). These TCRs come from a woman aged 18 to 35 with Graves' hyperthyroidism. CDR3s include the opening cysteine and the closing phenylalanine or tryptophan. D genes are given only for firm matches. A clone size is listed for some rows: how often the clone was seen (once, few, many), or a class if it is expanded.

V	size	J	D	DNA	CDR3
TRBV7-9	-	TRBJ1-1	-	TGTGCCAGCAGCCGCGGGGCGGGAGCTTTCTTT	CASSRGAGAFF
TRBV19	many	TRBJ1-3	TRBD1	TGTGCCAGTGGAACAGGGGCTTACTCTGGAAACACCATATATTTT	CASGTGAYSGNTIYF
TRBV27	-	TRBJ2-2	-	TGTGCCAGCAGGCCAGGTGGGTTGACCGGGGAGCTGTTTTTT	CASRPGGLTGELFF
TRBV19	few	TRBJ2-1	-	TGTGCCAGTAGTGGCAGTAACTCTCCTGAGCAGTTCTTC	CASSGSNSPEQFF
TRBV27	-	TRBJ2-7	-	TGTGCCAGCTCCTCCCGGGCATCCTACGAGCAGTACTTC	CASSSRASYEQYF
TRBV29-1	few	TRBJ2-7	TRBD2	TGCAGCGTGAGTGGGCTAGCGGGAGAGTTGTTCAACGAGCAGTACTTC	CSVSGLAGELFNEQYF
TRBV12-3/TRBV12-4	many	TRBJ2-2	-	TGTGCCAGCAGTTTATCGGACCCAACCGGGGAGCTGTTTTTT	CASSLSDPTGELFF
TRBV7-3	-	TRBJ2-2	-	TGTGCTAGCAGCTTACGACAGGGGGAGCTGTTTTTT	CASSLRQGELFF
TRBV15	-	TRBJ2-7	-	TGTGCCACCAGCAGCCGCAGGGGGGCAGGCGAGCAGTACTTC	CATSSRRGAGEQYF
TRBV24-1	-	TRBJ2-7	-	TGTGCCACCAGTGATTTTTCAGGGATCGACAATGACGAGCAGTACTTC	CATSDFSGIDNDEQYF
TRBV7-9	once	TRBJ1-5	-	TGTGCCAGCAGCGCGGTCGCTTTAGAGACCCAGCATTTT	CASSAVALETQHF
TRBV25-1	-	TRBJ1-4	-	TGTGCCAGCACGGGGGGCGGTGAAAAACTGTTTTTT	CASTGGGEKLFF
TRBV15	-	TRBJ2-7	-	TGTGCCACCAGCAGACTCCGGTTATCAAACAATGAGCAGTACTTC	CATSRLRLSNNEQYF
TRBV9	many	TRBJ1-5	TRBD1	TGTGCCAGCAGCGGGACAGGGGGTGGCAATCAGCCCCAGCATTTT	CASSGTGGGNQPQHF
TRBV10-2	-	TRBJ2-7	-	TGCGCCAGCAGTCCCACGGGACCCCGCTCCTACGAGCAGTACTTC	CASSPTGPRSYEQYF
TRBV12-3/TRBV12-4	-	TRBJ2-7	-	TGTGCCAGCAAATGGGGCCCCCGCCGGGAGCAGTACTTC	CASKWGPRREQYF
TRBV12-3/TRBV12-4	many	TRBJ1-6	-	TGTGCCAGCAGTTTCGGGACCTATAATTCACCCCTCCACTTT	CASSFGTYNSPLHF
TRBV20-1	-	TRBJ1-2	-	TGCAGTGCCAAAGGGGCTAACTATGGCTACACCTTC	CSAKGANYGYTF
TRBV6-5	-	TRBJ2-7	TRBD2	TGTGCCAGCAGTTCGCTCCAAGCGGGAGGGCCCGGGTACGAGCAGTACTTC	CASSSLQAGGPGYEQYF
TRBV10-3	-	TRBJ2-7	TRBD2	TGTGCCATCAGTGGCACTCAAGGAGGGGAGGGCGAGCAGTACTTC	CAISGTQGGEGEQYF
TRBV2	-	TRBJ1-2	-	TGTGCCAGCAGATACCGGGCGGCTGGCTACACCTTC	CASRYRAAGYTF
TRBV2	-	TRBJ2-2	-	TGTGCCAGCAGTGAAGTAGGGGGAGGGTGGAACACCGGGGAGCTGTTTTTT	CASSEVGGGWNTGELFF
TRBV7-3	many	TRBJ1-2	TRBD1	TGTGCCAGCAGCGGGAATGCCGGGACAGGGGGCGGCTACACCTTC	CASSGNAGTGGGYTF
TRBV4-1	-	TRBJ2-5	TRBD2	TGCGCCAGCAGCCAAGGGTTGAGGGAGGGGACCTTCCAAGAGACCCAGTACTTC	CASSQGLREGTFQETQYF
TRBV7-7	many	TRBJ2-2	-	TGTGCCAGCAGTCCGATCCAGGGGAGCGGGGAGCTGTTTTTT	CASSPIQGSGELFF
TRBV2	-	TRBJ2-3	TRBD2	TGTGCCAGCAGTTTGGGAGGGGATCCGCAGTATTTT	CASSLGGDPQYF
TRBV7-8	-	TRBJ2-5	-	TGTGCCAGCAGCTTGGACAGTGGGACCAGTGACTTC	CASSLDSGTSDF
TRBV20-1	many	TRBJ2-2	TRBD2	TGCAGTGCTAGAGGGCGGGAGCTCACCGGGGAGCTGTTTTTT	CSARGRELTGELFF
TRBV20-1	few	TRBJ2-1	TRBD2	TGCAGTGCTAGTCGCACTAGCGGGATCAATGAGCAGTTCTTC	CSASRTSGINEQFF
TRBV2	-	TRBJ2-5	TRBD1	TGTGCCAGCAGAGACGCCTCGGGACAGGGTATAAGGGAGCAGTACTTC	CASRDASGQGIREQYF
TRBV2	-	TRBJ1-2	-	TGTGCCAGCAGTGGGGGAGGGACGAACTATGGCTACACCTTC	CASSGGGTNYGYTF
TRBV24-1	-	TRBJ2-1	-	TGTGCCACCAGTGACCAGGGGTCAGCCGGAGATGAGCAGTTCTTC	CATSDQGSAGDEQFF
TRBV29-1	few	TRBJ2-1	TRBD1	TGCAGCGTTCAGGACAGGGGGCGGTACAATGAGCAGTTCTTC	CSVQDRGRYNEQFF
TRBV6-1	many	TRBJ1-1	-	TGTGCCAGCGGGACCCTGGGGCCTGAAGCTTTCTTT	CASGTLGPEAFF
TRBV24-1	-	TRBJ2-3	-	TGTGCCACCAGTGATCACCGGGACGCAACAGATACGCAGTATTTT	CATSDHRDATDTQYF
TRBV6-5	many	TRBJ1-5	TRBD1	TGTGCCAGCAGAAGGGGGACAGGGAATCAGCCCCAGCATTTT	CASRRGTGNQPQHF
TRBV29-1	-	TRBJ2-7	-	TGCAGCGTTGTTGAGGGACTTCGGGGATACGAGCAGTACTTC	CSVVEGLRGYEQYF
TRBV3-1	many	TRBJ1-2	-	TGTGCCAGCAGCCAAAGGGACCGGCGCGACTACACCTTC	CASSQRDRRDYTF
TRBV15	few	TRBJ2-7	TRBD2	TGTGCCACCAGCGTACGACTAGCGGGACCCCTCGAGCAGTACTTC	CATSVRLAGPLEQYF
TRBV27	many	TRBJ2-7	TRBD1	TGTGCCAGCAGCCGGGACAGCCTCTACGAGCAGTACTTC	CASSRDSLYEQYF
TRBV5-1	many	TRBJ2-7	-	TGCGCCAGCAGCAACGGAGGAAGGGGGGACTACGAGCAGTACTTC	CASSNGGRGDYEQYF
TRBV10-3	-	TRBJ1-2	TRBD1	TGTGCCGCTGGGGGGACAGGAAACTATGGCTACACCTTC	CAAGGTGNYGYTF
TRBV2	-	TRBJ1-1	TRBD1	TGTGCCATCGATCGGACAGGGGGGAACACTGAAGCTTTCTTT	CAIDRTGGNTEAFF
TRBV24-1	few	TRBJ2-1	TRBD2	TGTGCCACCAGCCAGACTAGCGGGAGGATCCATGAGCAGTTCTTC	CATSQTSGRIHEQFF
TRBV10-3	many	TRBJ2-7	TRBD2	TGTGCCATCAGTGAAGGCGGGAGGAACGAGCAGTACTTC	CAISEGGRNEQYF
TRBV5-1	many	TRBJ1-2	-	TGCGCCAGCAGCGCGACCATGGATTATGGCTACACCTTC	CASSATMDYGYTF